This T cell receptor (beta chain) was identified in a study of diagnostic markers for celiac disease. TCRdb reprocessed the reads, with one entry per CDR3 protein and no DNA. This sample carries about 7,500 distinct CDR3 sequences, with 6.3% going to the ten biggest clones. Germline V gene lookup returns CDR1 SGHTA and CDR2 FQGNSA. The CDR3 has 15 amino acids. The clonotype was recovered from a human donor. This table probably holds off-target reads from a library built for another chain. Sample: either unsorted cells or a sorted T cell fraction (not recorded which). The genes are TRBV7-2 and TRBJ2-7; the D call of TRBD1 rests on TCRdb alone, since no DNA is present to check it. CDR3 region: CASSSAGTGGYEQYF.